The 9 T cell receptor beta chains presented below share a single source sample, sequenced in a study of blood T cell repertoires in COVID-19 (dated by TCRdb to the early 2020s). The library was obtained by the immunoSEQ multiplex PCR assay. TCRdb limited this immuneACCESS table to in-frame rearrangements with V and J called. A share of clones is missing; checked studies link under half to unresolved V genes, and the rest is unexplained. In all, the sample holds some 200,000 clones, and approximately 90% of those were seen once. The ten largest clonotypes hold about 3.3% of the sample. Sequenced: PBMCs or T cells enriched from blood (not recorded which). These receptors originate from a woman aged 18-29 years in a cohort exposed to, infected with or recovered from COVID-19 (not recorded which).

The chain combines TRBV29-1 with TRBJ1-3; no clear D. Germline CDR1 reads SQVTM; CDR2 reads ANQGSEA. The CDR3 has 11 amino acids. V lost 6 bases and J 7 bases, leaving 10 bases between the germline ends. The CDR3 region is CSVLTGNTIYF. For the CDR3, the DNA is TGCAGCGTCCTGACCGGGAACACCATATATTTT.

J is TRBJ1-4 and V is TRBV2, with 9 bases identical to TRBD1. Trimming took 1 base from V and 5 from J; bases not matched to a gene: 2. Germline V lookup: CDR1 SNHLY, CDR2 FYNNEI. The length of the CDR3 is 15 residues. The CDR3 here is CASSEEGTGNEKLFF. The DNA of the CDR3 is TGTGCCAGCAGTGAAGAAGGGACAGGGAATGAAAAACTGTTTTTT.

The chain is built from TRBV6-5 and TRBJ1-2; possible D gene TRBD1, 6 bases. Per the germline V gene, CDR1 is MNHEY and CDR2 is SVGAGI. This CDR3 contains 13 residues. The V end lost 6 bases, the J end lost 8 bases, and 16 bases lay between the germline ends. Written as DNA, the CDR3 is TGTGCCAGCAGCCTTCGACAGGAGAGGGGCTACACCTTC. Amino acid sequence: CASSLRQERGYTF.

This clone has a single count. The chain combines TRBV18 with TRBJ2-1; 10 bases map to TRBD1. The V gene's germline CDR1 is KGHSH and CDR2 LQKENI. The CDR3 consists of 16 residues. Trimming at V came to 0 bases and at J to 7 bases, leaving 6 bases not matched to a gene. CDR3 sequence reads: CASSPPLTGGSNEQFF. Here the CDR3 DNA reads TGTGCCAGCTCACCACCGTTGACAGGGGGCTCAAATGAGCAGTTCTTC.

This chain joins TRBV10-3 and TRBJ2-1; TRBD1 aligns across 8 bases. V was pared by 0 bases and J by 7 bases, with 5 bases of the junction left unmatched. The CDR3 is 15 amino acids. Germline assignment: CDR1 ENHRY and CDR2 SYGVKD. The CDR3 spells CAISESTRGRNEQFF. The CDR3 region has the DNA TGTGCCATCAGTGAGTCCACCAGGGGGCGAAATGAGCAGTTCTTC.

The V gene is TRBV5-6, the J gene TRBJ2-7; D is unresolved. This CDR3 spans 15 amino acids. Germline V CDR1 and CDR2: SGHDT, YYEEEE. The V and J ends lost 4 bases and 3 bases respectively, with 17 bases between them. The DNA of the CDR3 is TGTGCCAGCAGCAGGCTAGACGGATCCAGCTACGAGCAGTACTTC. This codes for CASSRLDGSSYEQYF.

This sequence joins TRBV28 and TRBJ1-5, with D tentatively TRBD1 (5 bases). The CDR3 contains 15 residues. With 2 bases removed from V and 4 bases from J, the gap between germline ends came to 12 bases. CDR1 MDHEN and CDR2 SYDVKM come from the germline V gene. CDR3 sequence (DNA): TGTGCCAGCAGTTTAAGTGGGGGGTTTAATCAGCCCCAGCATTTT. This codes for CASSLSGGFNQPQHF. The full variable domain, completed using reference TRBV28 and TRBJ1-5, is DVKVTQSSRYLVKRTGEKVFLECVQDMDHENMFWYRQDPGLGLRLIYFSYDVKMKEKGDIPEGYSVSREKKERFSLILESASTNQTSMYLCASSLSGGFNQPQHFGDGTRLSIL.

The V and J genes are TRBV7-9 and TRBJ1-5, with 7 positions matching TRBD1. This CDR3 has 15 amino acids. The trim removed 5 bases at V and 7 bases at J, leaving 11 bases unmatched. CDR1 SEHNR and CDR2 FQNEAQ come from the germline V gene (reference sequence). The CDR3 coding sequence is TGTGCCAGCAGCCCCTCCGGGGCAGGGGGACAGCCCCAGCATTTT. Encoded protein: CASSPSGAGGQPQHF.

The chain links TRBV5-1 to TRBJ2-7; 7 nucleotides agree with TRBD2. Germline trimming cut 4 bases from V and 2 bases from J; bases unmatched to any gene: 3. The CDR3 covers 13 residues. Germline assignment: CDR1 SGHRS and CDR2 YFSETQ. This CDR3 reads CASSPGTTYEQYF. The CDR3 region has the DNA TGCGCCAGCAGCCCTGGGACTACCTACGAGCAGTACTTC.